Listed below are T cell receptor beta chains from one sample, sequenced in a study of regulatory T cells in long-lasting Graves disease. TCRdb analysed the multiplex PCR reads with MiXCR anew, one entry per CDR3 protein. The table records a few hundred thousand distinct CDR3 sequences, around a fifth of them present only once. The sample in question was peripheral blood mononuclear cells (PBMCs), obtained when the disease was refractory, from a patient treated with antithyroid drugs. The receptors come from a female donor with Graves disease. Each CDR3 is given with its conserved first and last residue. Each record gives: J gene, CDR3 length, V gene, D gene, clone size, CDR3 DNA, CDR3 protein. A D gene is named only where the DNA matches it firmly. Size is omitted from some rows. Given values are once, few, many or a class for expanded clones.

J gene: TRBJ2-5; CDR3 length: 16; V gene: TRBV11-2; D gene: TRBD2; clone size: .; CDR3 DNA: TGTGCCAGCAGCTTGAGGCTAGCGGGAGATTCAGAGACCCAGTACTTC; CDR3 protein: CASSLRLAGDSETQYF
J gene: TRBJ2-7; CDR3 length: 15; V gene: TRBV9; D gene: .; clone size: few; CDR3 DNA: TGTGCCAGCAGCGTGGGGGGCCTCCCCTCAAACGAGCAGTACTTC; CDR3 protein: CASSVGGLPSNEQYF
J gene: TRBJ1-6; CDR3 length: 14; V gene: TRBV9; D gene: .; clone size: few; CDR3 DNA: TGTGCCAGCAGCGTACTTGGTTATAATTCACCCCTCCACTTT; CDR3 protein: CASSVLGYNSPLHF
J gene: TRBJ1-5; CDR3 length: 13; V gene: TRBV7-2; D gene: .; clone size: many; CDR3 DNA: TGTGCCAGCAGCCCCGGGCTGGATCAGCCCCAGCATTTT; CDR3 protein: CASSPGLDQPQHF
J gene: TRBJ2-2; CDR3 length: 16; V gene: TRBV19; D gene: TRBD1; clone size: few; CDR3 DNA: TGTGCCAGTAGTATAAGGGGGCAGGGGAAGGCCGGGGAGCTGTTTTTT; CDR3 protein: CASSIRGQGKAGELFF
J gene: TRBJ2-7; CDR3 length: 13; V gene: TRBV27; D gene: .; clone size: many; CDR3 DNA: TGTGCCAGCAGCCCCTCGCGGTCCTACGAGCAGTACTTC; CDR3 protein: CASSPSRSYEQYF
J gene: TRBJ2-7; CDR3 length: 14; V gene: TRBV24-1; D gene: .; clone size: many; CDR3 DNA: TGTGCCACCAGTCGATTGGAGACTAACTACGAGCAGTACTTC; CDR3 protein: CATSRLETNYEQYF
J gene: TRBJ1-2; CDR3 length: 15; V gene: TRBV12-3/TRBV12-4; D gene: .; clone size: many; CDR3 DNA: TGTGCCAGCAGTCCCACCCCGGACTCCTTCTATGGCTACACCTTC; CDR3 protein: CASSPTPDSFYGYTF
J gene: TRBJ2-7; CDR3 length: 17; V gene: TRBV19; D gene: .; clone size: few; CDR3 DNA: TGTGCCAGTAGCTACCCGCCCGGGGAGGCGACCCCCCACGAGCAGTACTTC; CDR3 protein: CASSYPPGEATPHEQYF
J gene: TRBJ1-1; CDR3 length: 13; V gene: TRBV11-2; D gene: .; clone size: few; CDR3 DNA: TGTGCCAGCAGCAGTACAGTGGCCACTGAAGCTTTCTTT; CDR3 protein: CASSSTVATEAFF
J gene: TRBJ2-5; CDR3 length: 16; V gene: TRBV9; D gene: TRBD1; clone size: .; CDR3 DNA: TGTGCCAGCAGCGCATCCGGGACAGGGGGCTTAGAGACCCAGTACTTC; CDR3 protein: CASSASGTGGLETQYF
J gene: TRBJ2-7; CDR3 length: 14; V gene: TRBV10-3; D gene: TRBD2; clone size: .; CDR3 DNA: TGTGCCATCAGTGATGCTAGCGGGAGCTACGAGCAGTACTTC; CDR3 protein: CAISDASGSYEQYF
J gene: TRBJ1-1; CDR3 length: 16; V gene: TRBV12-3/TRBV12-4; D gene: TRBD1; clone size: many; CDR3 DNA: TGTGCCAGCAGTTTTGCGGGACAGGGCGTGAACACTGAAGCTTTCTTT; CDR3 protein: CASSFAGQGVNTEAFF
J gene: TRBJ2-7; CDR3 length: 12; V gene: TRBV12-3/TRBV12-4; D gene: .; clone size: .; CDR3 DNA: TGTGCCAGCAGTTCTGGGACCTCCGAGCAGTACTTC; CDR3 protein: CASSSGTSEQYF
J gene: TRBJ2-7; CDR3 length: 11; V gene: TRBV20-1; D gene: .; clone size: .; CDR3 DNA: TGCAGTGCTAGAGATCCCCCCGAGCAGTACTTC; CDR3 protein: CSARDPPEQYF
J gene: TRBJ1-2; CDR3 length: 15; V gene: TRBV25-1; D gene: .; clone size: .; CDR3 DNA: TGTGCCAGCAGTGAATCTGGACAGACTAACTATGGCTACACCTTC; CDR3 protein: CASSESGQTNYGYTF
J gene: TRBJ2-7; CDR3 length: 13; V gene: TRBV20-1; D gene: TRBD1; clone size: few; CDR3 DNA: TGCAGTGCAGGGACAGGGGATAACTACGAGCAGTACTTC; CDR3 protein: CSAGTGDNYEQYF
J gene: TRBJ1-2; CDR3 length: 12; V gene: TRBV6-1; D gene: TRBD1; clone size: many; CDR3 DNA: TGTGCCAGCACCCGACAGGGGAATGGCTACACCTTC; CDR3 protein: CASTRQGNGYTF
J gene: TRBJ1-1; CDR3 length: 13; V gene: TRBV20-1; D gene: .; clone size: .; CDR3 DNA: TGCAGTGCTAGGTTGACGGTGAACACTGAAGCTTTCTTT; CDR3 protein: CSARLTVNTEAFF
J gene: TRBJ2-5; CDR3 length: 15; V gene: TRBV7-9; D gene: .; clone size: few; CDR3 DNA: TGTGCCAGCAGCTTGTCGGCAGGCAGGCAAGAGACCCAGTACTTC; CDR3 protein: CASSLSAGRQETQYF
J gene: TRBJ2-2; CDR3 length: 14; V gene: TRBV12-3/TRBV12-4; D gene: .; clone size: few; CDR3 DNA: TGTGCCAGCAGTTTAACCCTGAACACCGGGGAGCTGTTTTTT; CDR3 protein: CASSLTLNTGELFF
J gene: TRBJ1-5; CDR3 length: 16; V gene: TRBV20-1; D gene: .; clone size: few; CDR3 DNA: TGCAGTGCTAGAGATTATCGCAGTGTGAGCAATCAGCCCCAGCATTTT; CDR3 protein: CSARDYRSVSNQPQHF
J gene: TRBJ2-7; CDR3 length: 14; V gene: TRBV28; D gene: TRBD2; clone size: many; CDR3 DNA: TGTGCCAGCAGCCTCGCCGGGACTACCTACGAGCAGTACTTC; CDR3 protein: CASSLAGTTYEQYF
J gene: TRBJ1-5; CDR3 length: 13; V gene: TRBV20-1; D gene: .; clone size: many; CDR3 DNA: TGCAGTGCTAGTCGCGGCAGGAATCAGCCCCAGCATTTT; CDR3 protein: CSASRGRNQPQHF
J gene: TRBJ2-7; CDR3 length: 19; V gene: TRBV6-1; D gene: .; clone size: many; CDR3 DNA: TGTGCCAGCAGTACTTGGTTTTCGGCGGCGGGACAAAGCCCCTACGAGCAGTACTTC; CDR3 protein: CASSTWFSAAGQSPYEQYF
J gene: TRBJ2-2; CDR3 length: 16; V gene: TRBV10-3; D gene: .; clone size: .; CDR3 DNA: TGTGCCATCTCCGGCGGCGAAAACACGTACACCGGGGAGCTGTTTTTT; CDR3 protein: CAISGGENTYTGELFF
J gene: TRBJ2-7; CDR3 length: 15; V gene: TRBV28; D gene: TRBD1; clone size: .; CDR3 DNA: TGTGCCAGCAACTCTCAAGGACAGGGCTCCTACGAGCAGTACTTC; CDR3 protein: CASNSQGQGSYEQYF
J gene: TRBJ2-3; CDR3 length: 14; V gene: TRBV29-1; D gene: .; clone size: .; CDR3 DNA: TGCAGCGTTGCCGGCAGGGGTGTATCAGATACGCAGTATTTT; CDR3 protein: CSVAGRGVSDTQYF
J gene: TRBJ2-3; CDR3 length: 16; V gene: TRBV6-5; D gene: TRBD1; clone size: .; CDR3 DNA: TGTGCCAGCAGTTGGACCGGGACAGACAACACAGATACGCAGTATTTT; CDR3 protein: CASSWTGTDNTDTQYF
J gene: TRBJ2-5; CDR3 length: 17; V gene: TRBV7-9; D gene: .; clone size: .; CDR3 DNA: TGTGCCAGCAGCTTAGGTTTTACAGGCGGCCACCAAGAGACCCAGTACTTC; CDR3 protein: CASSLGFTGGHQETQYF
J gene: TRBJ1-2; CDR3 length: 15; V gene: TRBV12-3/TRBV12-4; D gene: .; clone size: many; CDR3 DNA: TGTGCCAGCACCCACAAACAGGGACTTAACTATGGCTACACCTTC; CDR3 protein: CASTHKQGLNYGYTF
J gene: TRBJ1-1; CDR3 length: 15; V gene: TRBV6-5; D gene: TRBD1; clone size: .; CDR3 DNA: TGTGCCAGCAGTTACTCGAGACAGGGCTCCACTGAAGCTTTCTTT; CDR3 protein: CASSYSRQGSTEAFF
J gene: TRBJ2-7; CDR3 length: 18; V gene: TRBV7-2; D gene: .; clone size: few; CDR3 DNA: TGTGCCAGCAGCTTGGTCCGAAGTGGGGGCTCTGATGTCTACGAGCAGTACTTC; CDR3 protein: CASSLVRSGGSDVYEQYF
J gene: TRBJ1-2; CDR3 length: 13; V gene: TRBV7-9; D gene: .; clone size: .; CDR3 DNA: TGTGCCAGCAACTCAGATGGAGCATATGGCTACACCTTC; CDR3 protein: CASNSDGAYGYTF
J gene: TRBJ2-7; CDR3 length: 16; V gene: TRBV10-3; D gene: .; clone size: few; CDR3 DNA: TGTGCCATCAGTGACCCTCGGACAGCCCTCGCCTACGAGCAGTACTTC; CDR3 protein: CAISDPRTALAYEQYF
J gene: TRBJ1-2; CDR3 length: 14; V gene: TRBV28; D gene: .; clone size: many; CDR3 DNA: TGTGCCAGCAGTCGTCGTGTGGGCGACTATGGCTACACCTTC; CDR3 protein: CASSRRVGDYGYTF
J gene: TRBJ2-5; CDR3 length: 15; V gene: TRBV27; D gene: .; clone size: .; CDR3 DNA: TGTGCCAGCAGTTTCAACTCCGGGACGCAAGAGACCCAGTACTTC; CDR3 protein: CASSFNSGTQETQYF
J gene: TRBJ2-7; CDR3 length: 15; V gene: TRBV28; D gene: TRBD1; clone size: many; CDR3 DNA: TGTGCCAGCAGTACGGACAGGAGACCTTCCTACGAGCAGTACTTC; CDR3 protein: CASSTDRRPSYEQYF
J gene: TRBJ2-7; CDR3 length: 12; V gene: TRBV19; D gene: .; clone size: few; CDR3 DNA: TGTGCCAGTAGTATACCCCCAAACGAGCAGTACTTC; CDR3 protein: CASSIPPNEQYF
J gene: TRBJ1-3; CDR3 length: 15; V gene: TRBV19; D gene: TRBD1; clone size: .; CDR3 DNA: TGTGCCAGTTTGGACAGGGAAGAGTCTGGAAACACCATATATTTT; CDR3 protein: CASLDREESGNTIYF